Listed here is a single T cell receptor (beta chain). The sample originates from a study of T cell repertoires in cytomegalovirus infection. TCRdb analysed the reads with MiXCR anew, one entry per CDR3 protein. The sample yields fewer than 550,000 distinct CDR3 sequences, more than 15% seen once. This CDR3 is built from 15 residues. V was cut by 6 bases and J by 4 bases, with 16 bases left in between. Germline CDR1 is SGDLS and CDR2 is YYNGEE. The chain recombines TRBV9 with TRBJ2-2; D is possibly TRBD1 or TRBD2 (6 bases each). The sequence came from a human donor in good health (CMV status not recorded). Some clones in this sample may be carry-over from other donors' samples. The source material was CD8+ T cells from PBMCs. CDR3 sequence reads: CASNPGGPGTGELFF. CDR3 nucleotides: TGTGCCAGCAACCCTGGGGGGCCGGGCACCGGGGAGCTGTTTTTT.